This T cell receptor (beta chain) was captured by sequencing in a study of cytomegalovirus exposure and HLA in healthy donors. Study information: Genotyping showed approximately 81% of roughly 400 donors falling in the Caucasian-associated ancestry cluster. Study observations and caveats: In a later analysis, TCR beta V- and J-gene trimming showed a link to a missense DCLRE1C variant.

Only a few counts were recorded for this clone. The antigen remains undetermined. Germline V CDR1 and CDR2: SGHNT, YENEEA. V was shortened by 4 bases and J by 6 bases, with 13 bases between the two germline ends. The CDR3 has 13 residues. 13 Jbeta primers and 60 Vbeta primers were used for the PCR. Only in-frame clones appear in the TCRdb table, and some are missing; sequencing was by immunoSEQ multiplex PCR. The data contain tens of thousands of clones, 65% to 85% of them seen just once; the ten biggest clones take up 2.7%. This rearrangement joins TRBV11-3 to TRBJ2-7, with D possibly matching TRBD1 (6 bases). This TCR derives from a man aged 30 to 45 in good health and CMV-seronegative. Sequencing input: PBMCs. The CDR3 bases are TGTGCCAGCAGCTCATTCCAGGGGACCGAGCAGTACTTC. The encoded protein is CASSSFQGTEQYF.